This T cell receptor beta chain was obtained from a study of Ad26.COV2.S vaccination and SARS-CoV-2 variants. Only a few counts were recorded for this clone. Profiled with immunoSEQ multiplex PCR; TCRdb holds only in-frame clones, not every one. The repertoire holds 380,000 or so clones, with 88% as singletons. Treatment reported: 15 to 20 received Ad26.COV2.S at low or high dose, single or two shots; about 5 received placebo; per-sample allocation not given. The study sampled participants on day 63 after the first vaccine or placebo injection. The sequences come from peripheral blood, collected in a trial of Ad26.COV2.S vaccine versus placebo. The TCR sequence derives from a person between 18 and 59 years old who received the Ad26.COV2.S COVID-19 vaccine or a placebo.

DNA of the CDR3: TGTGCCAGCAGCTTAGCTTTCTCCACCAGCTCCTACGAGCAGTACTTC. Translating gives CASSLAFSTSSYEQYF. The chain is built from TRBV7-2 and TRBJ2-7, with D hard to call. Germline V gene sequence: CDR1 SGHTA, CDR2 FQGNSA. Trimming removed 0 bases from V and 0 bases from J, with 12 bases in between. This CDR3 spans 16 amino acids.